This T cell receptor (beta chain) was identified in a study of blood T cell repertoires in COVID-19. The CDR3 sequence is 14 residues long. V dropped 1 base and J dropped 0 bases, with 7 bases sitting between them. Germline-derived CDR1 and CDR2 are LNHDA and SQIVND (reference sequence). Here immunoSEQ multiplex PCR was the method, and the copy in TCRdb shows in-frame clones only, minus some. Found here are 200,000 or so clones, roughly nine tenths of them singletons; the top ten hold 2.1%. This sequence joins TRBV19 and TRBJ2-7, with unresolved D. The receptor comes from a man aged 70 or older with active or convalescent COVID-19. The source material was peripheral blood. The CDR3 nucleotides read TGTGCCAGTAGTATAGGAGCGTCCTCCTACGAGCAGTACTTC. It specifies CASSIGASSYEQYF.